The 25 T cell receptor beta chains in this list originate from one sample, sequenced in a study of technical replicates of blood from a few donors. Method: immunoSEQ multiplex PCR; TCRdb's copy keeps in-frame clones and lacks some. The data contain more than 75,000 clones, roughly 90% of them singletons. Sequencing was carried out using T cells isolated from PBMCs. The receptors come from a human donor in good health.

In nucleotides, the CDR3 is TGTGCCAGCAGCTTGACGGCAGGGACTGGAAACACCATATATTTT. Translation gives CASSLTAGTGNTIYF. V and J are TRBV5-8 and TRBJ1-3, with D perhaps matching TRBD1 (5 bases). CDR3 size: 15 residues. From germline, CDR1 is SGHTS and CDR2 YDEGEE. V gave up 1 base and J gave up 2 bases, with 10 bases separating them. Full variable domain (remainder filled in from reference TRBV5-8 and TRBJ1-3): EAGVTQSPTHLIKTRGQQATLRCSPISGHTSVYWYQQALGLGLQFLLWYDEGEERNRGNFPPRFSGRQFPNYSSELNVNALELEDSALYLCASSLTAGTGNTIYFGEGSWLTVV.

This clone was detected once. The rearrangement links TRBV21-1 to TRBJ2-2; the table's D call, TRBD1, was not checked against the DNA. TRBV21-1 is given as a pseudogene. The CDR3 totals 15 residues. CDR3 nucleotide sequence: TGTGCCAGCAGCGACAGGGTCGAAGGGGGCGGGGAGCTGTTTTTT. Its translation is CASSDRVEGGGELFF.

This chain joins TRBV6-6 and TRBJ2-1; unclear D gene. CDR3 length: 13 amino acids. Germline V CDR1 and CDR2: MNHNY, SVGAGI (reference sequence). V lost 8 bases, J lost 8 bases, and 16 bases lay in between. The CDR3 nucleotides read TGTGCCAGCCGACTGCCTTCCGACGATGAGCAGTTCTTC. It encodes CASRLPSDDEQFF.

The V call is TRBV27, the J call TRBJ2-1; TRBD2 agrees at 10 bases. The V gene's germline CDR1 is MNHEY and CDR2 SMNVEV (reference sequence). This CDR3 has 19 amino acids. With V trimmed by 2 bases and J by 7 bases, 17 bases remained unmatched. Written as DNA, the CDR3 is TGTGCCAGCAGTTTAGGGCTAGCGGGAGCCTATCCCCGGGGTAATGAGCAGTTCTTC. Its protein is CASSLGLAGAYPRGNEQFF.

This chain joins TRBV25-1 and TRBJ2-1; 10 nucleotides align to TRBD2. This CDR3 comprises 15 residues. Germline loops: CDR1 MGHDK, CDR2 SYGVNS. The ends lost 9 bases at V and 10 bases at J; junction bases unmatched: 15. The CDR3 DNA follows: TGTGCCAGTTCACGCCCCGGACTAGCGGTAGGGGAGCAGTTCTTC. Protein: CASSRPGLAVGEQFF.

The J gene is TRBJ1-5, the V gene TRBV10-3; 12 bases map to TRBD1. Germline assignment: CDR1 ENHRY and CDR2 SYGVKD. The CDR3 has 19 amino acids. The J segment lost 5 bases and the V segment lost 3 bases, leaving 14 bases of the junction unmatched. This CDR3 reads CAISELGPGTGGRDQPQHF. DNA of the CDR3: TGTGCCATCAGTGAACTAGGTCCCGGGACAGGGGGCCGAGATCAGCCCCAGCATTTT.

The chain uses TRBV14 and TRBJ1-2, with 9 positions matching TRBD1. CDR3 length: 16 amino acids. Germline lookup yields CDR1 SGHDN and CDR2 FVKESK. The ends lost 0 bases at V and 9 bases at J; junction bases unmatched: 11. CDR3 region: CASSQEGSGQGNSYTF. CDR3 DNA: TGTGCCAGCAGCCAAGAGGGTTCGGGACAGGGTAACAGCTACACCTTC. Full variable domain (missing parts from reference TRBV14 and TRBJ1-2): EAGVTQFPSHSVIEKGQTVTLRCDPISGHDNLYWYRRVMGKEIKFLLHFVKESKQDESGMPNNRFLAERTGGTYSTLKVQPAELEDSGVYFCASSQEGSGQGNSYTFGSGTRLTVV.

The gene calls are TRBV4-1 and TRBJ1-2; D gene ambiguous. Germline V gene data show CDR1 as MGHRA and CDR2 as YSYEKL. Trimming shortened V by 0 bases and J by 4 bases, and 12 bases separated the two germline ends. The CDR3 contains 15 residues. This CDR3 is CASSQDALGSYGYTF. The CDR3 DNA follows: TGCGCCAGCAGCCAAGATGCCCTCGGGAGCTATGGCTACACCTTC.

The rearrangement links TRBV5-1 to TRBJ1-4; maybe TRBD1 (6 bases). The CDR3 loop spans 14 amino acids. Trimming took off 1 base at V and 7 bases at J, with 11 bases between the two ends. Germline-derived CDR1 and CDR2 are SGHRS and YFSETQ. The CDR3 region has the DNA TGCGCCAGCAGCTTGCAGGGGCAGGGTGAAAAACTGTTTTTT. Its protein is CASSLQGQGEKLFF.

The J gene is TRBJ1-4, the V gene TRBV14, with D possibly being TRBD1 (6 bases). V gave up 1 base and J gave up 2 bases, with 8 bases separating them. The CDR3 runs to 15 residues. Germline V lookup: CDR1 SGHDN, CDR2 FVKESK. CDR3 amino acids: CASSQGTATNEKLFF. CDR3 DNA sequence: TGTGCCAGCAGCCAAGGGACAGCTACTAATGAAAAACTGTTTTTT.

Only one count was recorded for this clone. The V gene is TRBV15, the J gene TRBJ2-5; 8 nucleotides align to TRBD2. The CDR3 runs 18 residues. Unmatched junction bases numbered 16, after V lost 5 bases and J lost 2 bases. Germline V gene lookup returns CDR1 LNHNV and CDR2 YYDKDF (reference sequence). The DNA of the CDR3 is TGTGCCACCAGCGGCTTGCGGGGGGCCTCCTTAGCACAAGAGACCCAGTACTTC. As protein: CATSGLRGASLAQETQYF.

In DNA, the CDR3 is TGTGCCAGCAGTTTATTGGGCAAAAGCTCCTACAATGAGCAGTTCTTC. This sequence encodes CASSLLGKSSYNEQFF. The chain is built from TRBV27 and TRBJ2-1; D gene ambiguous. The CDR3 covers 16 residues. V shed 1 base and J shed 0 bases, with 10 bases lying between them. Germline CDR1 is MNHEY and CDR2 is SMNVEV (reference sequence).

CDR3 amino acids: CASSYGHEQYF. The CDR3, as DNA: TGTGCCAGCAGTTACGGGCACGAGCAGTACTTC. This chain uses TRBV6-5 with TRBJ2-7; D not resolved. Looked up from germline, CDR1 is MNHEY and CDR2 is SVGAGI. V was pared by 2 bases and J by 5 bases, with 4 bases between. The CDR3 runs 11 residues.

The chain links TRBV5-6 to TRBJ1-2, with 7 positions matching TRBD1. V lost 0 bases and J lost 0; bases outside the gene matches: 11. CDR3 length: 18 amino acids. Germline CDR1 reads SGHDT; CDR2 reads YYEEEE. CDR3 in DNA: TGTGCCAGCAGCTTGGCAATCGGGGATCAGGGGGCTAACTATGGCTACACCTTC. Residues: CASSLAIGDQGANYGYTF.

The CDR3 DNA sequence: TGCGCCAGCAGCAAAGCCGGGACTAGCGGTTACACAGATACGCAGTATTTT. The encoded protein is CASSKAGTSGYTDTQYF. The gene calls are TRBV5-1 and TRBJ2-3, with 11 positions matching TRBD2. The germline V gene has CDR1 SGHRS and CDR2 YFSETQ. Germline trimming cut 4 bases from V and 2 bases from J; bases unmatched to any gene: 9. CDR3 length equals 17 residues.

The CDR3 reads CASSVSPEGVQYF. In DNA form, the CDR3 reads TGTGCCAGCAGCGTATCTCCCGAGGGGGTTCAGTACTTC. The chain recombines TRBV9 with TRBJ2-4, with D perhaps TRBD1 (6 bases). This CDR3 is 13 amino acids long. Germline lookup yields CDR1 SGDLS and CDR2 YYNGEE. Deletions cut 1 base from V and 11 bases from J, with 13 bases between.

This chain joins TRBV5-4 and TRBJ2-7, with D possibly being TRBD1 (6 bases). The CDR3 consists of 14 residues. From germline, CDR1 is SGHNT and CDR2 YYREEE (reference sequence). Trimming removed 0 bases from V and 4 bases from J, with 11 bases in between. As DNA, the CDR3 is TGTGCCAGCAGCTTGGACAGGGAATCTTACGAGCAGTACTTC. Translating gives CASSLDRESYEQYF. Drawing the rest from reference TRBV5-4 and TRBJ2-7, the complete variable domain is ETGVTQSPTHLIKTRGQQVTLRCSSQSGHNTVSWYQQALGQGPQFIFQYYREEENGRGNFPPRFSGLQFPNYSSELNVNALELDDSALYLCASSLDRESYEQYFGPGTRLTVT.

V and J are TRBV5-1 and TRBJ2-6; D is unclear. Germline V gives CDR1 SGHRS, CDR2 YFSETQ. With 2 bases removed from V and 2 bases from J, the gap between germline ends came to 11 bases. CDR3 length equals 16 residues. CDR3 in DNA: TGCGCCAGCAGCTTCGCAGGAAACCCTGGGGCCAACGTCCTGACTTTC. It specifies CASSFAGNPGANVLTF.

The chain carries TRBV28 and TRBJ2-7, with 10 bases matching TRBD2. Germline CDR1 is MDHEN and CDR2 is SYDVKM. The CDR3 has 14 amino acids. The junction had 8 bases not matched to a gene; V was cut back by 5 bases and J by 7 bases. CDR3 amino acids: CASSPSGLAREQYF. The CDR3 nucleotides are TGTGCCAGCAGTCCATCGGGACTAGCGAGGGAGCAGTACTTC.

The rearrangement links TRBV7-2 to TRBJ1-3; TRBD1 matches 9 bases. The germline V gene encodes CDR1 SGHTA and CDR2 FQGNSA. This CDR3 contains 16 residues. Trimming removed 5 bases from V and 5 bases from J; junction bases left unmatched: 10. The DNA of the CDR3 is TGTGCCAGCAGCCCTCACGGGACAGGGAACAGAAACACCATATATTTT. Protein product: CASSPHGTGNRNTIYF.

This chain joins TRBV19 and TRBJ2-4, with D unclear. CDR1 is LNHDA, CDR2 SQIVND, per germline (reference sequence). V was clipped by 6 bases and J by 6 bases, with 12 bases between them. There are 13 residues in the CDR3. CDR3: CASSPSYGNIQYF. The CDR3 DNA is TGTGCCAGTAGCCCCTCGTACGGAAACATTCAGTACTTC. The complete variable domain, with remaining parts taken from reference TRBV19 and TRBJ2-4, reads DGGITQSPKYLFRKEGQNVTLSCEQNLNHDAMYWYRQDPGQGLRLIYYSQIVNDFQKGDIAEGYSVSREKKESFPLTVTSAQKNPTAFYLCASSPSYGNIQYFGAGTRLSVL.

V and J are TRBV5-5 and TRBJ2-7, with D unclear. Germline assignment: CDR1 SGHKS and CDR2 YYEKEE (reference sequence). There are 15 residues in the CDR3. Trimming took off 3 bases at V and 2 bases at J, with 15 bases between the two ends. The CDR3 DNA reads TGTGCCAGCAGCTCCCACGTGACAAACCCCTACGAGCAGTACTTC. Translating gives CASSSHVTNPYEQYF.

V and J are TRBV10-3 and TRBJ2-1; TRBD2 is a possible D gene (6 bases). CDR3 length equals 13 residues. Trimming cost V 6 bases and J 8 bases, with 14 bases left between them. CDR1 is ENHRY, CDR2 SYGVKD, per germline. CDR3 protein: CAIRGGGSDEQFF. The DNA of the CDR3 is TGTGCCATCAGAGGTGGAGGGTCCGATGAGCAGTTCTTC.

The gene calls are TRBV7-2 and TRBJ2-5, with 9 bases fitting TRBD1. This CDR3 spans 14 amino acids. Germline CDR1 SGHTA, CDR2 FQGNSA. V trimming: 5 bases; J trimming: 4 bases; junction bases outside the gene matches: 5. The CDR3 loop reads CASSRQGGRETQYF. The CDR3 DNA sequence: TGTGCCAGCAGCCGACAGGGGGGTAGAGAGACCCAGTACTTC. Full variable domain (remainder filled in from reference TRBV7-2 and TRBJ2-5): GAGVSQSPSNKVTEKGKDVELRCDPISGHTALYWYRQSLGQGLEFLIYFQGNSAPDKSGLPSDRFSAERTGGSVSTLTIQRTQQEDSAVYLCASSRQGGRETQYFGPGTRLLVL.

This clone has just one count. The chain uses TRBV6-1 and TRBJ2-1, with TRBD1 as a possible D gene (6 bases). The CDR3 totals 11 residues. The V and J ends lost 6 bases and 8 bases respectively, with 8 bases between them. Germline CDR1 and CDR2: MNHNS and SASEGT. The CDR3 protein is CASSHRDEQFF. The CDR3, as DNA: TGTGCCAGCAGCCACAGGGATGAGCAGTTCTTC.